Below, 28 T cell receptor beta chains from the same sample are listed, as sequenced in a study of cytomegalovirus exposure and HLA in healthy donors (dated by TCRdb to 2017 to 2019). The library was built by means of the immunoSEQ multiplex PCR assay. The multiplex PCR relied on a mix of 60 forward primers for TCR Vbeta segments and 13 reverse primers for TCR Jbeta segments. Not all clones reach the TCRdb copy of this immuneACCESS table, which keeps in-frame sequences only. Checked studies attribute under half of the gap to unresolved V genes and leave the rest unexplained. The sample table records fewer than 250,000 clones; 74% of these occur just once. Of the sample, approximately 3.1% is held by the ten largest clones. Material for sequencing was PBMCs. The receptors derive from a woman aged 25 to 39 in good health and CMV-seropositive.

Turning to this clone: One junction end disagrees with the germline gene, perhaps due to a read error. V gene TRBV7-9 combines with J gene TRBJ2-7; a weak D match, TRBD1 (5 bases). This CDR3 spans 9 amino acids. Germline loops: CDR1 SEHNR, CDR2 FQNEAQ (reference sequence). The CDR3 protein is CASSSGHDF. The DNA of the CDR3 is TGTGCCAGCAGCTCTGGACACGACTTC.

Only one count was recorded for this clone. The V call is TRBV2, the J call TRBJ2-5; the D is unclear. The DNA end is a closer match to TRBJ2-7, so the J assignment may be wrong. Germline V gene sequence: CDR1 SNHLY, CDR2 FYNNEI. The CDR3 is 11 amino acids. CDR3 in amino acids: CASSERNEQYF. CDR3 DNA: TGTGCCAGCAGTGAACGAAACGAGCAGTACTTC.

The chain has TRBV5-6 and TRBJ2-1; 8 bases fit TRBD2. V lost 4 bases and J lost 5; bases outside the gene matches: 11. The length of the CDR3 is 16 residues. Germline V lookup: CDR1 SGHDT, CDR2 YYEEEE. The CDR3 spells CASSSQLAESNNEQFF. For the CDR3, the DNA is TGTGCCAGCAGCAGCCAACTAGCGGAGAGTAACAATGAGCAGTTCTTC.

The J gene is TRBJ2-7, the V gene TRBV25-1; perhaps TRBD2 as D (6 bases). This CDR3 contains 15 residues. V dropped 5 bases and J dropped 0 bases, with 14 bases sitting between them. Germline CDR1 and CDR2: MGHDK and SYGVNS. The CDR3 loop reads CASSNRDLSSYEQYF. The CDR3 DNA reads as TGTGCCAGCAGTAACCGGGACTTATCCTCCTACGAGCAGTACTTC.

Here the CDR3 DNA reads TGTGCCAGCAGTCCGCTATACCAAGAGACCCAGTACTTC. Translated, it gives CASSPLYQETQYF. J is TRBJ2-5 and V is TRBV27, with D hard to call. CDR1 is MNHEY, CDR2 SMNVEV, per germline (reference sequence). The CDR3 has 13 residues. Trimming removed 5 bases from V and 0 bases from J, with 7 bases in between.

This chain's CDR3 is CASRGPGVGNQPQHF. CDR3 nucleotides: TGTGCCAGCAGGGGGCCAGGGGTGGGCAATCAGCCCCAGCATTTT. V gene TRBV6-1 combines with J gene TRBJ1-5, with D tentatively TRBD1 (6 bases). The length of the CDR3 is 15 residues. Trimming pared 6 bases from V and 2 bases from J, leaving 14 bases between. Germline V gives CDR1 MNHNS, CDR2 SASEGT.

The rearrangement joins TRBV7-6 to TRBJ2-7, with 11 bases lining up with TRBD2. V was pared by 5 bases and J by 2 bases, with 5 bases of the junction left unmatched. This CDR3 contains 15 residues. Germline V gene data show CDR1 as SGHVS and CDR2 as FNYEAQ. This CDR3 is CASSGGTSGAYEQYF. CDR3 DNA sequence: TGTGCCAGCAGCGGCGGGACTAGCGGTGCCTACGAGCAGTACTTC.

V usage is TRBV6-6 and J usage is TRBJ2-1; 7 bases are a match to TRBD1. This CDR3 is 15 amino acids long. The germline V gene has CDR1 MNHNY and CDR2 SVGAGI (reference sequence). Unmatched junction bases numbered 8, after V lost 6 bases and J lost 3 bases. The CDR3 DNA follows: TGTGCCAGCAGCTCCACAGGGGTTGGCTACAATGAGCAGTTCTTC. This gives the protein CASSSTGVGYNEQFF.

V is TRBV2 and J is TRBJ2-7; D uncertain. Trimming took off 2 bases at V and 6 bases at J, with 20 bases between the two ends. This CDR3 region has 16 residues. CDR1 SNHLY and CDR2 FYNNEI come from the germline V gene. The CDR3 loop is CASSELKVAGSGEQYF. The CDR3 DNA reads as TGTGCCAGCAGTGAACTCAAAGTGGCTGGGTCGGGCGAGCAGTACTTC.

The CDR3 nucleotides read TGTGCCAGCAGTCAAGGGGGTGGAGGTCAAGAGACCCAGTACTTC. This sequence encodes CASSQGGGGQETQYF. The V gene is TRBV27, the J gene TRBJ2-5; a possible D gene is TRBD1 (6 bases). Per germline, CDR1 MNHEY and CDR2 SMNVEV (reference sequence). The CDR3 consists of 15 residues. Trimming cost V 5 bases and J 2 bases, with 15 bases left between them.

V gene TRBV28 combines with J gene TRBJ1-2, with D tentatively TRBD1 (5 bases). The CDR3 loop spans 11 amino acids. Germline V gene sequence: CDR1 MDHEN, CDR2 SYDVKM. V was shortened by 9 bases and J by 8 bases, with 13 bases between the two germline ends. The CDR3 DNA reads as TGTGCCAGTGCCCCAGGGCTGGGCTACACCTTC. Translated: CASAPGLGYTF.

In its sample, this clone was seen a few times. This chain uses TRBV5-6 with TRBJ2-3; 7 bases agree with TRBD1. V was pared by 4 bases and J by 4 bases, with 9 bases of the junction left unmatched. CDR3 size: 15 residues. Germline CDR1 reads SGHDT; CDR2 reads YYEEEE. The CDR3 sequence is CASSPTGKGADTQYF. Written as DNA, the CDR3 is TGTGCCAGCAGCCCGACAGGGAAAGGCGCAGATACGCAGTATTTT.

The table lists this clone with a few counts. The chain links TRBV7-6 to TRBJ2-7, with D possibly matching TRBD2 (5 bases). The germline gives CDR1 SGHVS, CDR2 FNYEAQ. The CDR3 is made up of 13 amino acids. Trimming stripped 5 bases from V and 6 bases from J, with 14 bases between. Written as DNA, the CDR3 is TGTGCCAGCAGCCGGGGTGTTGAGGGCGAGCAGTACTTC. Translated, it gives CASSRGVEGEQYF.

The chain employs TRBV27 and TRBJ1-1, with 7 bases that match TRBD1. V shed 0 bases, J shed 5 bases, and the junction held 6 bases outside the gene matches. Germline V CDR1 and CDR2: MNHEY, SMNVEV (reference sequence). This CDR3 is built from 15 residues. CDR3 in amino acids: CASSLSWTGGTEAFF. The DNA of the CDR3 is TGTGCCAGCAGTTTATCGTGGACAGGAGGAACTGAAGCTTTCTTT.

This clone was recorded a few times. This chain joins TRBV18 and TRBJ2-2, with a tentative D call TRBD2 (6 bases). V was shortened by 0 bases and J by 0 bases, with 20 bases between the two germline ends. The CDR3 spans 20 residues. Germline V gene lookup returns CDR1 KGHSH and CDR2 LQKENI. This CDR3 reads CASSPPRTNLGGANTGELFF. CDR3 sequence (DNA): TGTGCCAGCTCACCACCGAGAACCAACCTAGGAGGGGCGAACACCGGGGAGCTGTTTTTT.

This clone was observed a handful of times. The rearrangement links TRBV11-3 to TRBJ2-3; D uncertain. Germline loops: CDR1 SGHNT, CDR2 YENEEA. This CDR3 spans 13 amino acids. V was clipped by 2 bases and J by 4 bases, with 7 bases between them. CDR3 bases: TGTGCCAGCAGCTTAAGTAGTGCAGATACGCAGTATTTT. It codes for CASSLSSADTQYF.

This clone was counted between two and nine times. J is TRBJ1-2 and V is TRBV7-9; D is undetermined. V was cut by 2 bases and J by 2 bases, with 9 bases left in between. Germline CDR1 and CDR2: SEHNR and FQNEAQ (reference sequence). The CDR3 length is 14 residues. The DNA for the CDR3 is TGTGCCAGCAGCTTAATTCCAGCGAACTATGGCTACACCTTC. This sequence encodes CASSLIPANYGYTF.

In its sample, this clone was seen once. This chain joins TRBV7-9 and TRBJ2-5, with 8 positions matching TRBD1. V lost 6 bases to trimming and J lost 4 bases; unmatched junction nucleotides: 4. The CDR3 contains 13 residues. Germline V lookup: CDR1 SEHNR, CDR2 FQNEAQ (reference sequence). In nucleotides, the CDR3 is TGTGCCAGCAGACAGGACAGGGTAGAGACCCAGTACTTC. It translates to CASRQDRVETQYF. The complete variable domain, with remaining parts taken from reference TRBV7-9 and TRBJ2-5, reads DTGVSQNPRHKITKRGQNVTFRCDPISEHNRLYWYRQTLGQGPEFLTYFQNEAQLEKSRLLSDRFSAERPKGSFSTLEIQRTEQGDSAMYLCASRQDRVETQYFGPGTRLLVL.

The CDR3 here is CASSILQGAQTYEQYF. In DNA form, the CDR3 reads TGTGCCAGCAGCATCTTACAGGGGGCCCAAACTTACGAGCAGTACTTC. The chain combines TRBV21-1 with TRBJ2-7; the table's D call, TRBD1, was not checked against the DNA. TRBV21-1 is a pseudogene segment. The CDR3 spans 16 residues.

Concerning this clone: Other DNA sequences in the same sample also yield this CDR3. The rearrangement joins TRBV6-4 to TRBJ1-2; tentatively, D is TRBD1 (6 bases). CDR3 length equals 14 residues. Trimming left V 7 bases short and J 2 bases short, with 14 bases between. Germline CDR1 is MRHNA and CDR2 is SNTAGT. This CDR3 reads CASTPSGQNYGYTF. In nucleotides, the CDR3 is TGTGCCAGCACTCCGTCCGGACAGAACTATGGCTACACCTTC.

The chain couples TRBV28 to TRBJ1-4, with D uncertain. Per germline, CDR1 MDHEN and CDR2 SYDVKM. The CDR3 loop spans 14 amino acids. V lost 6 bases and J lost 0, with 8 bases in between. CDR3 DNA: TGTGCCAGCAGCCCCGTTGCAACTAATGAAAAACTGTTTTTT. Its protein product is CASSPVATNEKLFF.

With respect to this clone: One end of the junction varies from germline; a read error may be responsible. V usage is TRBV7-9 and J usage is TRBJ2-5; TRBD1 aligns across 7 bases. Germline V gene lookup returns CDR1 SEHNR and CDR2 FQNEAQ (reference sequence). The CDR3 extends over 14 amino acids. In DNA, the CDR3 is TGTTCCAGCAGCTTACCGGGACAGCAAGAGACCCAGTACTTC. It codes for CSSSLPGQQETQYF. The full variable domain, rest sourced from reference TRBV7-9 and TRBJ2-5, is DTGVSQNPRHKITKRGQNVTFRCDPISEHNRLYWYRQTLGQGPEFLTYFQNEAQLEKSRLLSDRFSAERPKGSFSTLEIQRTEQGDSAMYLCSSSLPGQQETQYFGPGTRLLVL.

The J gene is TRBJ1-1, the V gene TRBV28; possible D gene TRBD1, 5 bases. Trimming removed 3 bases from V and 4 bases from J, with 6 bases in between. The CDR3 has 12 amino acids. Germline assignment: CDR1 MDHEN and CDR2 SYDVKM. CDR3 sequence: CASSFQGTEAFF. The DNA of the CDR3 is TGTGCCAGCAGTTTTCAGGGCACTGAAGCTTTCTTT.

V and J are TRBV7-2 and TRBJ2-7, with D perhaps TRBD2 (6 bases). Germline V gene data show CDR1 as SGHTA and CDR2 as FQGNSA. The CDR3 is 12 residues long. The V end was cut by 8 bases, the J end by 6 bases, with 14 bases between. Written as DNA, the CDR3 is TGTGCCAGCGGAATGGAGGGGCCCGAGCAGTACTTC. Protein sequence: CASGMEGPEQYF. Full variable domain (remainder filled in from reference TRBV7-2 and TRBJ2-7): GAGVSQSPSNKVTEKGKDVELRCDPISGHTALYWYRQSLGQGLEFLIYFQGNSAPDKSGLPSDRFSAERTGGSVSTLTIQRTQQEDSAVYLCASGMEGPEQYFGPGTRLTVT.

There are a few counts of this clone. The chain combines TRBV7-2 with TRBJ2-4; 8 bases agree with TRBD2. This CDR3 spans 14 amino acids. Germline V gene lookup returns CDR1 SGHTA and CDR2 FQGNSA. Trimming cost V 4 bases and J 6 bases; bases outside gene matches: 5. The CDR3 protein is CASSSGLAPNIQYF. In DNA, the CDR3 is TGTGCCAGCAGCTCAGGACTAGCCCCAAACATTCAGTACTTC. Combining the CDR3 with reference TRBV7-2 and TRBJ2-4 gives the whole variable domain GAGVSQSPSNKVTEKGKDVELRCDPISGHTALYWYRQSLGQGLEFLIYFQGNSAPDKSGLPSDRFSAERTGGSVSTLTIQRTQQEDSAVYLCASSSGLAPNIQYFGAGTRLSVL.

The chain is built from TRBV15 and TRBJ1-2, with a possible D match to TRBD1 (5 bases). Trimming stripped 1 base from V and 7 bases from J, with 10 bases between. CDR1 is LNHNV and CDR2 is YYDKDF in the germline V gene (reference sequence). The CDR3 is made up of 13 amino acids. The CDR3 coding sequence is TGTGCCACCAGCAGAGGTGCGGGACGTGGCTACACCTTC. Its protein product is CATSRGAGRGYTF.

This clone was seen a few times. The chain links TRBV19 to TRBJ2-1, with 9 bases matching TRBD2. Per the germline V gene, CDR1 is LNHDA and CDR2 is SQIVND (reference sequence). V dropped 4 bases and J dropped 5; count of bases not matched to a gene: 6. There are 15 residues in the CDR3. As DNA, the CDR3 is TGTGCCAGTAGTAGGTTAGCGGGAGACCACAATGAGCAGTTCTTC. This encodes CASSRLAGDHNEQFF. The complete variable domain, with remaining parts taken from reference TRBV19 and TRBJ2-1, reads DGGITQSPKYLFRKEGQNVTLSCEQNLNHDAMYWYRQDPGQGLRLIYYSQIVNDFQKGDIAEGYSVSREKKESFPLTVTSAQKNPTAFYLCASSRLAGDHNEQFFGPGTRLTVL.

V gene TRBV15 combines with J gene TRBJ2-5, with 10 bases fitting TRBD1. The CDR3 contains 15 residues. Trimming at V came to 2 bases and at J to 5 bases, leaving 5 bases not matched to a gene. Germline V lookup: CDR1 LNHNV, CDR2 YYDKDF (reference sequence). CDR3 region: CATSRLPDRGETQYF. The DNA for the CDR3 is TGTGCCACCAGCAGACTCCCGGACAGGGGGGAGACCCAGTACTTC.